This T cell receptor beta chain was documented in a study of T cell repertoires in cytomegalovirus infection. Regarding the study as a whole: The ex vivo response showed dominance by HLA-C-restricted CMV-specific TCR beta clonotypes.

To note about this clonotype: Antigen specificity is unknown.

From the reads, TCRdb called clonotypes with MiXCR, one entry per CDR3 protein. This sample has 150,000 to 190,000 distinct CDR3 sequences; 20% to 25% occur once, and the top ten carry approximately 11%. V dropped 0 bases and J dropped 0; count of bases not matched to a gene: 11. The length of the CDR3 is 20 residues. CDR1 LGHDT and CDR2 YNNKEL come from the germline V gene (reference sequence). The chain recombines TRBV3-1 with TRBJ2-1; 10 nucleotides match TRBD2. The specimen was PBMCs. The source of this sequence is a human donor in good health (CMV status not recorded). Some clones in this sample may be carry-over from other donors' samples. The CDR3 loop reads CASSQDEAGGPYGSYNEQFF. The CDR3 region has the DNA TGTGCCAGCAGCCAAGATGAAGCGGGAGGGCCATATGGCTCCTACAATGAGCAGTTCTTC.